This paragraph reports one T cell receptor (beta chain). This sample is part of a study of blood T cell repertoires in COVID-19. The CDR3 length is 16 residues. Unmatched junction bases numbered 6, after V lost 0 bases and J lost 4 bases. Germline CDR1 SEHNR, CDR2 FQNEAQ (reference sequence). Sequencing used immunoSEQ multiplex PCR; TCRdb keeps in-frame clones, though not all of them. The sample lists around 360,000 clones, roughly 84% occurring once. The sample consisted of PBMCs or T cells enriched from blood (not recorded which). This receptor was obtained from a woman between 25 and 40 years old who had recovered from COVID-19. The chain is built from TRBV7-9 and TRBJ1-2; 9 positions agree with TRBD1. CDR3 DNA: TGTGCCAGCAGCTTAGCGGGACAGGGTTTATTCTATGGCTACACCTTC. Its translation is CASSLAGQGLFYGYTF.